Listed below are T cell receptor beta chains from one sample, sequenced in a study of T cell responses to AZD1222 COVID-19 vaccine. The method was immunoSEQ multiplex PCR; TCRdb's version includes in-frame clones alone and lacks a portion of them. The sample yields about 140,000 clones, 75% to 90% seen once. Sequencing was performed on peripheral blood, taken on day 0 of AZD1222 vaccination. The receptor set was obtained from an adult in good health. CDR3s include the opening cysteine and the closing phenylalanine or tryptophan. The order of the fields is CDR3 DNA, CDR3 protein, J gene, clone size, V gene, D gene. D genes are given only for firm matches. Clone sizes are given selectively: once, few, many, or a class where the clone is expanded.

cdr3_nt: TGCGCCAGCAGCTTGACAGCGGCTATGAACACTGAAGCTTTCTTT; cdr3_aa: CASSLTAAMNTEAFF; j_call: TRBJ1-1; clone_size: -; v_call: TRBV5-1; d_call: -
cdr3_nt: TGTGCCAGCAGCCAAGACAGGAACACCGGGGAGCTGTTTTTT; cdr3_aa: CASSQDRNTGELFF; j_call: TRBJ2-2; clone_size: -; v_call: TRBV4-2; d_call: -
cdr3_nt: TGTGCCAGCAGCCGCGTCACAGGGGAGTACAATGAGCAGTTCTTC; cdr3_aa: CASSRVTGEYNEQFF; j_call: TRBJ2-1; clone_size: -; v_call: TRBV3-1/TRBV3-2; d_call: TRBD1
cdr3_nt: TGTGCCAGCAGCTTATCGAACAGGGTCAATGAGCAGTTCTTC; cdr3_aa: CASSLSNRVNEQFF; j_call: TRBJ2-1; clone_size: -; v_call: TRBV7-9; d_call: -
cdr3_nt: TGTGCCAGCAGCTTGGAAGGAGGCCGTCGCACAGATACGCAGTATTTT; cdr3_aa: CASSLEGGRRTDTQYF; j_call: TRBJ2-3; clone_size: once; v_call: TRBV7-2; d_call: -
cdr3_nt: TGTGCCAGCAGTATAACCCAACAGGGGAACACTGAAGCTTTCTTT; cdr3_aa: CASSITQQGNTEAFF; j_call: TRBJ1-1; clone_size: -; v_call: TRBV27; d_call: -
cdr3_nt: TGTGCCAGCAGTTACGGGAGTAACTACGAGCAGTACTTC; cdr3_aa: CASSYGSNYEQYF; j_call: TRBJ2-7; clone_size: -; v_call: TRBV6-5; d_call: -
cdr3_nt: TGTGCCAGCAGTTGGGGTGCGGATTACGAGCAGTACTTC; cdr3_aa: CASSWGADYEQYF; j_call: TRBJ2-7; clone_size: -; v_call: TRBV11-2; d_call: -
cdr3_nt: TGTGCCACGAAAAGACCGGGACAGGGGTACGAGCAGTACTTC; cdr3_aa: CATKRPGQGYEQYF; j_call: TRBJ2-7; clone_size: -; v_call: TRBV6-5; d_call: TRBD1
cdr3_nt: TGTGCCAGCAGTGATTCAGGGATGGGGGAGCAGTACTTC; cdr3_aa: CASSDSGMGEQYF; j_call: TRBJ2-7; clone_size: -; v_call: TRBV6-1; d_call: -
cdr3_nt: TGTGCCAGCAGTGAAGCGCTTCTAGATACGCAGTATTTT; cdr3_aa: CASSEALLDTQYF; j_call: TRBJ2-3; clone_size: -; v_call: TRBV2; d_call: -
cdr3_nt: TGTGCCAGCAGTTACGAGGGCAGGGTCACTGAAGCTTTCTTT; cdr3_aa: CASSYEGRVTEAFF; j_call: TRBJ1-1; clone_size: -; v_call: TRBV6-5; d_call: -
cdr3_nt: TGTGCCAGCAGTTCGGCACGGGTTTCTGGAAACACCATATATTTT; cdr3_aa: CASSSARVSGNTIYF; j_call: TRBJ1-3; clone_size: -; v_call: TRBV2; d_call: -
cdr3_nt: TGCGCCAGCAGCTTGGCTGCGAATTCACCCCTCCACTTT; cdr3_aa: CASSLAANSPLHF; j_call: TRBJ1-6; clone_size: -; v_call: TRBV5-1; d_call: -
cdr3_nt: TGTGCCAGCGTGACCTCCCCAAATGAGCAGTTCTTC; cdr3_aa: CASVTSPNEQFF; j_call: TRBJ2-1; clone_size: -; v_call: TRBV21-1; d_call: -
cdr3_nt: TGTGCCAGCAGACGCGACAGATTCACCGGGGAGCTGTTTTTT; cdr3_aa: CASRRDRFTGELFF; j_call: TRBJ2-2; clone_size: -; v_call: TRBV6-5; d_call: -
cdr3_nt: TGTGCCAGCGAGATCGGGCGGTCCCTCCACTTT; cdr3_aa: CASEIGRSLHF; j_call: TRBJ1-6; clone_size: few; v_call: TRBV28; d_call: -
cdr3_nt: TGCGCCAGCAGCCAAGATCCTCCGGCCGCCTCCCAAGAGACCCAGTACTTC; cdr3_aa: CASSQDPPAASQETQYF; j_call: TRBJ2-5; clone_size: -; v_call: TRBV4-1; d_call: -
cdr3_nt: TGTGCCAGCAGTCCTGGGGGCTACTCTGGAAACACCATATATTTT; cdr3_aa: CASSPGGYSGNTIYF; j_call: TRBJ1-3; clone_size: few; v_call: TRBV27; d_call: -
cdr3_nt: TGTGCCAGCAGTGTGGTCCCTAGCACAGATACGCAGTATTTT; cdr3_aa: CASSVVPSTDTQYF; j_call: TRBJ2-3; clone_size: -; v_call: TRBV2; d_call: -
cdr3_nt: TGTGCCAGCACCAGGGGGGCGGGAGGGACAGATACGCAGTATTTT; cdr3_aa: CASTRGAGGTDTQYF; j_call: TRBJ2-3; clone_size: -; v_call: TRBV27; d_call: TRBD2
cdr3_nt: TGCAGCGTCCGGACAGGGGCGCCCTACGAGCAGTACTTC; cdr3_aa: CSVRTGAPYEQYF; j_call: TRBJ2-7; clone_size: -; v_call: TRBV29-1; d_call: TRBD1
cdr3_nt: TGTGCCAGCAGCGGGACAGACAATGAGCAGTTCTTC; cdr3_aa: CASSGTDNEQFF; j_call: TRBJ2-1; clone_size: -; v_call: TRBV4-2; d_call: TRBD1
cdr3_nt: TGTGCTAGTGGATCCGCCGGGACTAGCGGGGTGGAGACCCAGTACTTC; cdr3_aa: CASGSAGTSGVETQYF; j_call: TRBJ2-5; clone_size: -; v_call: TRBV12-5; d_call: TRBD2
cdr3_nt: TGTGCCAGCACCCGGGGAAGCAATCAGCCCCAGCATTTT; cdr3_aa: CASTRGSNQPQHF; j_call: TRBJ1-5; clone_size: -; v_call: TRBV6-5; d_call: -
cdr3_nt: TGTGCCAGCAGTTACGGGGGTCAGGCCGGCGAAAAACTGTTTTTT; cdr3_aa: CASSYGGQAGEKLFF; j_call: TRBJ1-4; clone_size: -; v_call: TRBV6-5; d_call: -
cdr3_nt: TGCAGTGCTAGTGTCTTCGGGACTGCGGTCAATGAGCAGTTCTTC; cdr3_aa: CSASVFGTAVNEQFF; j_call: TRBJ2-1; clone_size: -; v_call: TRBV20-1; d_call: -
cdr3_nt: TGTGCCAGCAGTGAAGCGCAGGGCGTCTATGGCTACACCTTC; cdr3_aa: CASSEAQGVYGYTF; j_call: TRBJ1-2; clone_size: -; v_call: TRBV6-1; d_call: -
cdr3_nt: TGCGCCAGCAGCTTGGTTTCCGGGGTTAGCGCCTACGAGCAGTACTTC; cdr3_aa: CASSLVSGVSAYEQYF; j_call: TRBJ2-7; clone_size: few; v_call: TRBV5-1; d_call: -
cdr3_nt: TGTGCCAGCAGCGCGGCACAGGTCCGGAAGGGCGGGAGTAACTATGGCTACACCTTC; cdr3_aa: CASSAAQVRKGGSNYGYTF; j_call: TRBJ1-2; clone_size: -; v_call: TRBV27; d_call: -
cdr3_nt: TGTGCCTGGAGTGGACATCAACCCACAGGGGGCAATCAGCCCCAGCATTTT; cdr3_aa: CAWSGHQPTGGNQPQHF; j_call: TRBJ1-5; clone_size: -; v_call: TRBV30; d_call: TRBD1
cdr3_nt: TGCGCCAGCAGCTCCGGGGACAGGGGTATCAGTACTGAAGCTTTCTTT; cdr3_aa: CASSSGDRGISTEAFF; j_call: TRBJ1-1; clone_size: -; v_call: TRBV4-1; d_call: TRBD1